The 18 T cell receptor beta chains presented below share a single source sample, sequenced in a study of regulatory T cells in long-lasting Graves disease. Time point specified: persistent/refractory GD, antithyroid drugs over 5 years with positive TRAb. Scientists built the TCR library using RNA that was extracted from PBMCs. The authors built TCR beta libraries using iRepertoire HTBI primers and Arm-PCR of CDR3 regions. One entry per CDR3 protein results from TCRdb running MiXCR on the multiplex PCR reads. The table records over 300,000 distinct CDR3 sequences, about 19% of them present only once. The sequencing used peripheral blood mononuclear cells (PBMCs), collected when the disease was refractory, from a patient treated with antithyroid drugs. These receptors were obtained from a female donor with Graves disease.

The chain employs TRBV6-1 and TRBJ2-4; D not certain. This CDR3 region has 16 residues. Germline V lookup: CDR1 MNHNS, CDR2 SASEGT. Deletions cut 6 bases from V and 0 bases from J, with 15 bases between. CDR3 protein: CASSHLWGKAKNIQYF. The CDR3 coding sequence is TGTGCCAGCAGCCACCTGTGGGGAAAAGCCAAAAACATTCAGTACTTC.

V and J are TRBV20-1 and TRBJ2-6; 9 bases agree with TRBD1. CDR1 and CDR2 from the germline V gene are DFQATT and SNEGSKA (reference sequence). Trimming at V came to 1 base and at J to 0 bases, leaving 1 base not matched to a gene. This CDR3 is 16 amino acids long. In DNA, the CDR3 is TGCAGTGCTAGAGTACAGGGGGCCTCTGGGGCCAACGTCCTGACTTTC. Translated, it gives CSARVQGASGANVLTF.

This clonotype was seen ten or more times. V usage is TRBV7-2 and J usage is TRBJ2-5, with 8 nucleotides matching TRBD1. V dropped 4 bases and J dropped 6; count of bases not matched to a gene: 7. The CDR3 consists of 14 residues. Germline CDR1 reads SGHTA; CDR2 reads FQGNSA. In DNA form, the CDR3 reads TGTGCCAGCAGCTCCTCTACAGGGGGGAAGACCCAGTACTTC. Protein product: CASSSSTGGKTQYF.

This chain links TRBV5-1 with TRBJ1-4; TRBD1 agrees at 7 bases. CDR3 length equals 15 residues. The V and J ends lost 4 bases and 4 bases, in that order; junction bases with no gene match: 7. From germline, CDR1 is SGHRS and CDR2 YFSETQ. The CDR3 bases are TGCGCCAGCAGCGCTACAGGGGTCCTTAATGAAAAACTGTTTTTT. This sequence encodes CASSATGVLNEKLFF.

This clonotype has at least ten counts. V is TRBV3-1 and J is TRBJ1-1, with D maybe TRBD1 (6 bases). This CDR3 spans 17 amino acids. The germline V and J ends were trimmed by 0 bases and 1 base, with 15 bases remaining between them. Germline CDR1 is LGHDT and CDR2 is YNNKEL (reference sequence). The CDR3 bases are TGTGCCAGCAGCCAAGACCGGGACACACCACAGAACACTGAAGCTTTCTTT. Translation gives CASSQDRDTPQNTEAFF. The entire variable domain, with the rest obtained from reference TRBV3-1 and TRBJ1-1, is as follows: DTAVSQTPKYLVTQMGNDKSIKCEQNLGHDTMYWYKQDSKKFLKIMFSYNNKELIINETVPNRFSPKSPDKAHLNLHINSLELGDSAVYFCASSQDRDTPQNTEAFFGQGTRLTVV.

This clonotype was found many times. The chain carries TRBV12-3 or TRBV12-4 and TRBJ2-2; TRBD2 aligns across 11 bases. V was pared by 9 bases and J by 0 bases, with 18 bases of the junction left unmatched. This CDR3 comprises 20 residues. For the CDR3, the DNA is TGTGCCAGTCGACAGGGACGACGACTAGCGGGATCCGCGAACACCGGGGAGCTGTTTTTT. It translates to CASRQGRRLAGSANTGELFF.

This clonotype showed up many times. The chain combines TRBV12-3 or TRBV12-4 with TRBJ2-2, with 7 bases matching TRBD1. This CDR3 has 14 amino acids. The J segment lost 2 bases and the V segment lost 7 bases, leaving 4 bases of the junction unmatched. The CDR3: CASTRQGNTGELFF. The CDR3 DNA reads TGTGCCAGCACTAGACAGGGCAACACCGGGGAGCTGTTTTTT.

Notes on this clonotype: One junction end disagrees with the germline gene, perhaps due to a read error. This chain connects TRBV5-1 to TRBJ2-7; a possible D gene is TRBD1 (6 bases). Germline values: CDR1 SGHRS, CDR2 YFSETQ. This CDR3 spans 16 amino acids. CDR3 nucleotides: TGTGCCAGCAGCTCGGGACATTTCTCTAGCTCCTACGAGCAGTACTTC. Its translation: CASSSGHFSSSYEQYF.

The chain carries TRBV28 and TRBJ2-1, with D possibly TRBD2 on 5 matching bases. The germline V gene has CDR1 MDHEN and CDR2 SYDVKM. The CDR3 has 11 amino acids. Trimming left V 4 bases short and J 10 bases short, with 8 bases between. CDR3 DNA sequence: TGTGCCAGCAGTTATAGAGGGGAGCAGTTCTTC. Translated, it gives CASSYRGEQFF.

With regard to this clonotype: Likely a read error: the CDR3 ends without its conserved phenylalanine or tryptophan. CDR3 nucleotide sequence: TGTGCCAGCAGCTTGGTTGACAGGCCTAATCAGCCCCAGCATTCT. This translates into CASSLVDRPNQPQHS. The chain combines TRBV28 with TRBJ1-5, with D tentatively TRBD1 (6 bases). Trimming took 6 bases from V and 4 from J, leaving 16 bases between them. Germline V CDR1 and CDR2: MDHEN, SYDVKM. The CDR3 spans 15 residues.

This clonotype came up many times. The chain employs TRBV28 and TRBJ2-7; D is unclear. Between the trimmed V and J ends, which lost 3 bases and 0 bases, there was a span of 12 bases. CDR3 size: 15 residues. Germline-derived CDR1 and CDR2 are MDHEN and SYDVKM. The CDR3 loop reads CASSLFGQNSYEQYF. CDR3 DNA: TGTGCCAGCAGTTTGTTCGGTCAGAACTCCTACGAGCAGTACTTC.

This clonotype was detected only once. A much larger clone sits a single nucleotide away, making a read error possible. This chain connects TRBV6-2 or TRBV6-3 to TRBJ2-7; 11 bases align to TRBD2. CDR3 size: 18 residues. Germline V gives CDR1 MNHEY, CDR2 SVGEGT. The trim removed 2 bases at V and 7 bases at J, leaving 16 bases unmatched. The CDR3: CASSYPLASGRTSWEQYF. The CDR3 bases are TGTGCCAGCAGTTACCCATTGGCTAGCGGGAGGACCTCTTGGGAGCAGTACTTC.

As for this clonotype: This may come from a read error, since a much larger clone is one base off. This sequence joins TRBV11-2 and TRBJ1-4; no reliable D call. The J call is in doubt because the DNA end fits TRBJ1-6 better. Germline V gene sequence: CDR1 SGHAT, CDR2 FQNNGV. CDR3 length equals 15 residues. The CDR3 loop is CASSPVDGVNSPLHF. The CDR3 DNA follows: TGTGCCAGCAGCCCAGTCGACGGGGTGAATTCACCCCTCCACTTT.

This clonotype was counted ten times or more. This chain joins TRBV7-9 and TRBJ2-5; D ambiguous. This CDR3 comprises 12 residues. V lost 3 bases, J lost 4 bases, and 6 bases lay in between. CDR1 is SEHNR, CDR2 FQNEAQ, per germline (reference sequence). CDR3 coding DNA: TGTGCCAGCAGCTTCCGATCAGAGACCCAGTACTTC. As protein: CASSFRSETQYF.

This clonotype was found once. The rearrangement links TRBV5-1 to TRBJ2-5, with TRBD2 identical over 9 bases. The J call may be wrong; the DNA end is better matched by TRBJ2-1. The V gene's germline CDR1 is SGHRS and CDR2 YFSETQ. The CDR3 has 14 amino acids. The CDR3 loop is CASSQGTSNNEQFF. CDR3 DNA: TGCGCCAGCAGCCAGGGGACTAGCAACAATGAGCAGTTCTTC.

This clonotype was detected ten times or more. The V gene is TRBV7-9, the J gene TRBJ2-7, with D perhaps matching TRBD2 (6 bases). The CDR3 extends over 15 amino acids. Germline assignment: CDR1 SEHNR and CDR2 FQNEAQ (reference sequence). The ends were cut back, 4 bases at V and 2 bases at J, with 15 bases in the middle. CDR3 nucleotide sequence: TGTGCCAGCAGCTCCCGTGGAGGGGAGGCCTACGAGCAGTACTTC. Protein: CASSSRGGEAYEQYF. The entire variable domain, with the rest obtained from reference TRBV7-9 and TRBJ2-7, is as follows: DTGVSQNPRHKITKRGQNVTFRCDPISEHNRLYWYRQTLGQGPEFLTYFQNEAQLEKSRLLSDRFSAERPKGSFSTLEIQRTEQGDSAMYLCASSSRGGEAYEQYFGPGTRLTVT.

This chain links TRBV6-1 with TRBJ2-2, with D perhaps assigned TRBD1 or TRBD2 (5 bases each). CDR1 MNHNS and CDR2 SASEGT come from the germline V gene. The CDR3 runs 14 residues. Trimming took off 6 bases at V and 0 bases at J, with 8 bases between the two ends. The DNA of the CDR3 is TGTGCCAGCAGACGGGACGCGAACACCGGGGAGCTGTTTTTT. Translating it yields CASRRDANTGELFF.

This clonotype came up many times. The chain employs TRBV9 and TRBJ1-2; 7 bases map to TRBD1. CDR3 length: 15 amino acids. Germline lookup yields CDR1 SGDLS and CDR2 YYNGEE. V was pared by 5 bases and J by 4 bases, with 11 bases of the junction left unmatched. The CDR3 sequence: CASSPPGQVFYGYTF. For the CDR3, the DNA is TGTGCCAGCAGTCCCCCCGGACAGGTCTTCTATGGCTACACCTTC.